These 9 T cell receptor beta chains came from one sample sequenced in a study of molecular identifiers for immune sequencing clone quantification. TCRdb fed the PCR reads into MiXCR, producing one record per CDR3 protein. The table has 250,000 to 350,000 distinct CDR3 sequences, around 21% seen once; the top ten hold approximately 0.8%. Sample: naive CD8+ T cells from blood, with Jurkat cell RNA spiked in. Subset described: FACS-sorted CD8+CD4-CCR7+CD45RA+ naive T cells. The receptors here all came from a human donor in good health. Some libraries in this study had Jurkat cell RNA spiked in.

Note on this clonotype: A much larger clone is a single base away; this may be a read error. The chain recombines TRBV4-3 with TRBJ2-3; D is uncertain. Germline V CDR1 and CDR2: LGHNA, YSLEER. With 0 bases removed from V and 0 bases from J, the gap between germline ends came to 16 bases. CDR3 length equals 18 residues. This CDR3 is CASSQESGGYSSTDTQYF. The CDR3 DNA reads as TGCGCCAGCAGCCAAGAGTCTGGCGGATACTCTAGCACAGATACGCAGTATTTT.

On this clonotype itself: A much more abundant neighbour one base away suggests this may be a read error. The rearrangement uses TRBV12-3 or TRBV12-4 and TRBJ1-4, with D possibly being TRBD1 (5 bases). This CDR3 spans 12 amino acids. CDR3 residues: CASSPRGEKLSF. For the CDR3, the DNA is TGTGCCAGCAGCCCGCGAGGGGAAAAACTGTCTTTT.

At least ten counts were recorded for this clonotype. The chain links TRBV2 to TRBJ1-4; unclear D gene. V lost 3 bases, J lost 12 bases, and 14 bases lay in between. CDR1 is SNHLY, CDR2 FYNNEI, per germline. The CDR3 totals 13 residues. The CDR3 DNA reads as TGTGCCAGCAGTGATAGGGTATTGGCAGAACTGTTTTTT. This gives the protein CASSDRVLAELFF. The full variable domain, with the rest looked up from reference TRBV2 and TRBJ1-4, is EPEVTQTPSHQVTQMGQEVILRCVPISNHLYFYWYRQILGQKVEFLVSFYNNEISEKSEIFDDQFSVERPDGSNFTLKIRSTKLEDSAMYFCASSDRVLAELFFGSGTQLSVL.

The table lists this clonotype with many counts. The gene calls are TRBV4-3 and TRBJ2-5, with TRBD1 identical over 9 bases. The length of the CDR3 is 17 residues. The junction had 13 bases not matched to a gene; V was cut back by 3 bases and J by 5 bases. Germline CDR1 and CDR2: LGHNA and YSLEER. CDR3 coding DNA: TGCGCCAGCAGCCACCTAGGCGGGACAGGGATACGGGAGACCCAGTACTTC. It encodes CASSHLGGTGIRETQYF.

Regarding this clonotype: This may come from a read error, since a much larger clone is one base off. V and J are TRBV5-1 and TRBJ2-7; 13 nucleotides match TRBD2. The CDR3 length is 20 residues. The germline V gene encodes CDR1 SGHRS and CDR2 YFSETQ. J gave up 3 bases and V 3 bases, and 18 bases lay outside the gene matches. CDR3 in DNA: TGCGCCAGCAGCTCAACCGAGGGACTAGCGGGGAGGCTGAATGGCTACGAGCAGTACTTC. Encoded protein: CASSSTEGLAGRLNGYEQYF. Full variable domain (missing parts from reference TRBV5-1 and TRBJ2-7): KAGVTQTPRYLIKTRGQQVTLSCSPISGHRSVSWYQQTPGQGLQFLFEYFSETQRNKGNFPGRFSGRQFSNSRSEMNVSTLELGDSALYLCASSSTEGLAGRLNGYEQYFGPGTRLTVT.

V is TRBV6-2 or TRBV6-3 and J is TRBJ2-1; D unclear. Germline lookup yields CDR1 MNHEY and CDR2 SVGEGT. Trimming took off 8 bases at V and 10 bases at J, with 9 bases between the two ends. The CDR3 is 10 amino acids. The CDR3 DNA reads as TGTGCCAGCGGATTGGTGGAGCAGTTCTTC. It is translated as CASGLVEQFF.

In this sample, this clonotype turned up many times. The chain uses TRBV7-2 and TRBJ2-7, with a possible D match to TRBD2 (6 bases). Between the trimmed V and J ends, which lost 4 bases and 3 bases, there was a span of 16 bases. CDR1 and CDR2 from the germline V gene are SGHTA and FQGNSA. CDR3 length equals 15 residues. CDR3 sequence reads: CASSSGLGGHYEQYF. CDR3 DNA sequence: TGTGCCAGCAGCTCGGGACTCGGAGGCCACTACGAGCAGTACTTC.

This clonotype was observed a handful of times. At one of its ends the junction is not consistent with the germline gene, which may arise from a read error. The chain carries TRBV30 and TRBJ2-7, with a possible D match to TRBD2 (6 bases). The CDR3 is 12 amino acids. The germline V gene has CDR1 GTSNPN and CDR2 SVGIG (reference sequence). CDR3 loop: CAWRGASYEQYF. The CDR3 coding sequence is TGTGCGTGGAGGGGTGCCTCCTACGAGCAGTACTTC.

Remarks on this clonotype: This CDR3 fails to terminate in the conserved phenylalanine or tryptophan, so it likely reflects a read error. The chain combines TRBV4-3 with TRBJ2-5; 11 bases are shared with TRBD2. The CDR3 spans 16 residues. The V and J ends lost 1 base and 4 bases, in that order; junction bases with no gene match: 5. Germline V gives CDR1 LGHNA, CDR2 YSLEER. The CDR3 protein is CASSQGGSGRGETQYL. The CDR3 region has the DNA TGCGCCAGCAGCCAAGGGGGTAGCGGGAGGGGAGAGACCCAGTACCTC.